This T cell receptor (beta chain) was documented in a study of blood T cell repertoires in COVID-19. Study-level information: COVID-19 samples collected from the United States, Italy and Spain covered acute and convalescent phases. The analysed material was cDNA or gDNA that came from T cells, B-cell-depleted T cells, or PBMCs.

Authors' analysis steps: Amplification from reference gene primers served as the basis for estimated nucleated cell counts. Libraries were prepared by immunoSEQ multiplex PCR; TCRdb keeps only in-frame clonotypes and omits some of them. For V, J and clone size, that table is used; D and trimming come from the DNA. The data hold around 260,000 clones, with roughly 90% observed a single time. Trimming pared 3 bases from V and 3 bases from J, leaving 9 bases between. The CDR3 is 14 amino acids. Germline CDR1 and CDR2: SGHTA and FQGNSA. Source material: peripheral blood. The receptor was derived from a woman between 25 and 40 years old with active or convalescent COVID-19. The chain has TRBV7-2 and TRBJ1-3; a weak D match, TRBD1 (5 bases). The CDR3 nucleotides are TGTGCCAGCAGCTTGTGGGGGGGTGGAAACACCATATATTTT. Protein: CASSLWGGGNTIYF. The variable domain in full, with the rest retrieved from reference TRBV7-2 and TRBJ1-3, is GAGVSQSPSNKVTEKGKDVELRCDPISGHTALYWYRQSLGQGLEFLIYFQGNSAPDKSGLPSDRFSAERTGGSVSTLTIQRTQQEDSAVYLCASSLWGGGNTIYFGEGSWLTVV.